A single sample is the source of the 18 T cell receptor beta chains below, sequenced in a study of blood T cells in healthy people across ages. A second roughly 6 to 11 cycle PCR used barcoded and J-beta primers. One entry per CDR3 protein, called by TCRdb with MiXCR from the 5' RACE reads. Among 550,000 to 700,000 distinct CDR3 sequences listed, approximately 25% were seen once. The sequenced material came from blood. The receptor set was obtained from a woman between 65 and 79 years old in good health.

This clonotype was recorded a few times. V usage is TRBV4-2 and J usage is TRBJ1-5; TRBD1 is a possible D gene (6 bases). In germline, CDR1 is LGHNA, CDR2 YNFKEQ. V shed 1 base and J shed 7 bases, with 17 bases lying between them. The CDR3 is 16 amino acids. CDR3 coding DNA: TGTGCCAGCAGCCAAGCGGGGGGCAGGGTAGGACAGCCCCAGCATTTT. Its protein product is CASSQAGGRVGQPQHF.

V gene TRBV20-1 combines with J gene TRBJ2-3; D uncertain. Trimming cost V 0 bases and J 3 bases, with 4 bases left between them. Germline V lookup: CDR1 DFQATT, CDR2 SNEGSKA (reference sequence). CDR3 length: 12 residues. The CDR3 region is CSARDETDTQYF. The CDR3 DNA reads as TGCAGTGCTAGAGATGAAACAGATACGCAGTATTTT.

This clonotype was recorded a few times. The chain links TRBV6-1 to TRBJ2-5; tentatively, D is TRBD1 (5 bases). Trimming cost V 0 bases and J 5 bases, with 16 bases left between them. Germline lookup yields CDR1 MNHNS and CDR2 SASEGT. The CDR3 loop spans 16 amino acids. CDR3 nucleotide sequence: TGTGCCAGCAGTGAAGCGCTTCTGGGCAGGGATGAGACCCAGTACTTC. The encoded protein is CASSEALLGRDETQYF.

This clonotype appeared a few times. Its ends do not fully match the called genes, so a read error is possible. The rearrangement uses TRBV2 and TRBJ1-1; D not certain. CDR3 size: 13 residues. Germline loops: CDR1 SNHLY, CDR2 FYNNEI. The CDR3 DNA follows: TGTGCCAGTAGTGGAATTTCCGGCACTGAAGCTTTCTTT. Amino acid sequence: CASSGISGTEAFF.

This clonotype was seen only a few times. Being one base from a much bigger clone, this may be a read error. This rearrangement joins TRBV4-3 to TRBJ2-2, with 10 positions matching TRBD2. This CDR3 contains 17 residues. The V gene's germline CDR1 is LGHNA and CDR2 YSLEER. CDR3 in amino acids: CAGSQDLLAGVPGELFF. CDR3 coding DNA: TGCGCCGGCAGCCAAGATCTCCTAGCGGGGGTGCCCGGGGAGCTGTTTTTT.

This clonotype occurred a few times. The junction and the germline gene differ at one end; a read error may be behind it. This chain joins TRBV7-9 and TRBJ1-2; D gene ambiguous. The germline V gene has CDR1 SEHNR and CDR2 FQNEAQ (reference sequence). The CDR3 has 13 amino acids. As DNA, the CDR3 is TGTGCTAGCAGCTCTCAGGCTTGGGGAGGCTACACCTTC. Amino acid sequence: CASSSQAWGGYTF.

This clonotype appeared many times. CDR3: CSVEGFENIQYF. In DNA, the CDR3 is TGCAGCGTTGAGGGGTTCGAGAACATTCAGTACTTC. The chain carries TRBV29-1 and TRBJ2-4, with D uncertain. The CDR3 length is 12 residues. Per germline, CDR1 SQVTM and CDR2 ANQGSEA. With 3 bases removed from V and 7 bases from J, the gap between germline ends came to 10 bases. The full variable domain, its missing parts supplied by reference TRBV29-1 and TRBJ2-4, is SAVISQKPSRDICQRGTSLTIQCQVDSQVTMMFWYRQQPGQSLTLIATANQGSEATYESGFVIDKFPISRPNLTFSTLTVSNMSPEDSSIYLCSVEGFENIQYFGAGTRLSVL.

The rearrangement joins TRBV3-1 to TRBJ1-2; a weak D match, TRBD1 (6 bases). This CDR3 comprises 14 residues. Germline V gene sequence: CDR1 LGHDT, CDR2 YNNKEL (reference sequence). The germline V and J ends were trimmed by 1 base and 8 bases, with 14 bases remaining between them. CDR3: CASSQVDRRGGYTF. The CDR3 DNA sequence: TGTGCCAGCAGCCAAGTAGACAGGAGAGGCGGCTACACCTTC.

This chain joins TRBV20-1 and TRBJ1-3; TRBD1 might be the D (5 bases). Germline V gene data show CDR1 as DFQATT and CDR2 as SNEGSKA (reference sequence). The germline V and J ends were trimmed by 5 bases and 0 bases, with 11 bases remaining between them. The CDR3 spans 14 residues. The CDR3 loop is CSASPGSSGNTIYF. In DNA form, the CDR3 reads TGCAGTGCTTCACCAGGGTCCTCTGGAAACACCATATATTTT.

The chain recombines TRBV7-2 with TRBJ2-5; TRBD2 agrees at 8 bases. The J call could be wrong; TRBJ2-7 is a better fit for the DNA end. CDR3 length: 16 amino acids. Per germline, CDR1 SGHTA and CDR2 FQGNSA. CDR3: CASSLAAGLAGYEQYF. CDR3 in DNA: TGTGCCAGCAGCTTAGCGGCGGGGCTAGCGGGTTACGAGCAGTACTTC.

The J gene is TRBJ1-6, the V gene TRBV6-5, with TRBD1 as a possible D gene (5 bases). In germline, CDR1 is MNHEY, CDR2 SVGAGI. This CDR3 has 16 amino acids. Trimming took 2 bases from V and 9 from J, leaving 17 bases between them. CDR3: CASSYDHRSGGSPLHF. For the CDR3, the DNA is TGTGCCAGCAGTTACGACCACAGGTCGGGTGGTTCACCCCTCCACTTT.

This chain connects TRBV27 to TRBJ2-1; D remains unclear. Germline V gene sequence: CDR1 MNHEY, CDR2 SMNVEV (reference sequence). V was shortened by 7 bases and J by 5 bases, with 6 bases between the two germline ends. The CDR3 spans 11 residues. The CDR3 nucleotides read TGTGCCAGCACCCGGGACAATGAGCAGTTCTTC. It codes for CASTRDNEQFF.

This clonotype was found a few times. The CDR3: CSAPEGGGNAEAFF. As DNA, the CDR3 is TGCAGTGCTCCTGAGGGAGGGGGCAACGCTGAAGCTTTCTTT. V and J are TRBV20-1 and TRBJ1-1; 7 nucleotides line up with TRBD1. V gave up 5 bases and J gave up 6 bases; unmatched junction bases: 12. This CDR3 has 14 residues. Germline CDR1 is DFQATT and CDR2 is SNEGSKA (reference sequence).

The chain uses TRBV15 and TRBJ2-5, with D uncertain. V dropped 2 bases and J dropped 4 bases, with 14 bases sitting between them. The CDR3 runs 15 residues. The germline gives CDR1 LNHNV, CDR2 YYDKDF (reference sequence). The CDR3 region is CATSRPELTPETQYF. The CDR3 DNA sequence: TGTGCCACCAGCAGACCCGAGCTAACTCCAGAGACCCAGTACTTC.

The chain uses TRBV6-1 and TRBJ2-1; D is tentatively TRBD1 or TRBD2 (5 bases each). The germline V and J ends were trimmed by 7 bases and 1 base, with 14 bases remaining between them. Germline V gene sequence: CDR1 MNHNS, CDR2 SASEGT. The CDR3 is 15 residues long. The CDR3 DNA is TGTGCCAGCAACTGGCTGGGGGTATCCTACAATGAGCAGTTCTTC. Its protein product is CASNWLGVSYNEQFF.

The V gene is TRBV7-3, the J gene TRBJ2-5; D ambiguous. V was clipped by 5 bases and J by 3 bases, with 10 bases between them. Germline lookup yields CDR1 SGHTA and CDR2 FQGTGA. The CDR3 has 13 residues. This chain's CDR3 is CASSTAREETQYF. DNA of the CDR3: TGTGCCAGCAGCACGGCTCGAGAAGAGACCCAGTACTTC. The whole variable domain, remainder taken from reference TRBV7-3 and TRBJ2-5, is GAGVSQTPSNKVTEKGKYVELRCDPISGHTALYWYRQSLGQGPEFLIYFQGTGAADDSGLPNDRFFAVRPEGSVSTLKIQRTERGDSAVYLCASSTAREETQYFGPGTRLLVL.

This clonotype has more than one count but fewer than ten. The V and J genes are TRBV7-2 and TRBJ2-7; the match to TRBD1 covers 7 bases. CDR3 length: 14 residues. Trimming cost V 5 bases and J 3 bases; bases outside gene matches: 7. Germline assignment: CDR1 SGHTA and CDR2 FQGNSA. CDR3 sequence: CASSPRDSLYEQYF. CDR3 sequence (DNA): TGTGCCAGCAGCCCCCGGGACAGCCTCTACGAGCAGTACTTC.

This clonotype has a handful of counts. An end of the junction differs from the germline gene, which may be a read error. J is TRBJ1-1 and V is TRBV6-2 or TRBV6-3; D might be TRBD1 (6 bases). The CDR3 is made up of 12 amino acids. Per the germline V gene, CDR1 is MNHEY and CDR2 is SVGEGT. The CDR3 reads CASTPPDSPALF. CDR3 in DNA: TGTGCCAGCACCCCTCCGGACAGCCCCGCTCTCTTT.